These T cell receptor beta chains were read from a single sample in a study of identical twins' blood T cells. In TCRdb, the 5' RACE reads were re-called with MiXCR into one record per CDR3 protein. Of 400,000 or so distinct CDR3 sequences listed, over 25% are singletons. Sequencing was performed on PBMCs. These receptor sequences come from a woman aged 18 to 50 in good health. Both conserved end residues are trimmed from each CDR3.

J | V | CDR3
TRBJ1-1 | TRBV24-1 | ATSDSAPEAF
TRBJ2-3 | TRBV7-9 | AGSFRGITDTQY
TRBJ1-1 | TRBV20-1 | SGDPTDTEAF
TRBJ2-7 | TRBV6-1 | ASSEALNRASSEQY
TRBJ2-1 | TRBV11-2 | ASSLDKGLAGVEAYSEQF
TRBJ1-1 | TRBV6-2/TRBV6-3 | ASSYIQVEAF
TRBJ1-1 | TRBV2 | ASSESVQEAF
TRBJ1-1 | TRBV5-1 | ASSHDRGLEAF
TRBJ1-2 | TRBV7-9 | ASSLIVLGRLYGYT
TRBJ2-3 | TRBV29-1 | SVVVGTVFDTQY
TRBJ1-3 | TRBV6-6 | ASSLTRDQGNTIY
TRBJ1-2 | TRBV19 | ASRRQINYGYT
TRBJ1-1 | TRBV5-1 | ASSSQGASNEAF
TRBJ1-5 | TRBV5-1 | ASSLNGNLPQH
TRBJ1-5 | TRBV3-1 | ASSQGSAGAYNQPQH
TRBJ1-4 | TRBV14 | ASSQGQIGLFGKLF
TRBJ1-5 | TRBV12-3/TRBV12-4 | ASSLRTGGNQPQH
TRBJ1-5 | TRBV12-3/TRBV12-4 | ASSLRRRVSLNQPQH
TRBJ1-2 | TRBV29-1 | SVARFRVSGYGYT
TRBJ2-7 | TRBV5-4 | ASSSPPHYGQY
TRBJ2-5 | TRBV29-1 | SVELAPGRETQY
TRBJ2-5 | TRBV27 | ASSSPLAGMQETQY
TRBJ1-3 | TRBV11-2 | ASRESSGNTIY